This TCR beta chain came from a study of CD8 T cells in Susac syndrome. Study-wide points: As the study acknowledged, the number of individuals who were part of its TCR sequencing and HLA analysis was relatively small.

For this clonotype: Its antigen is not identified.

RNA amounts of roughly 0.45 to 1 ug underwent reverse transcription with random hexamers. Amplification of TCR beta CDR3 across 54 Vbeta and 13 Jbeta was performed with immunoSEQ multiplex PCR. TCRdb reanalysed the immunoSEQ multiplex PCR reads using MiXCR and keeps one entry per CDR3 protein. The sample holds approximately 74,000 distinct CDR3 sequences; 94% are singletons and the top ten take around 0.94%. Trimming stripped 3 bases from V and 1 base from J, with 10 bases between. This CDR3 is built from 15 residues. This TCR derives from a human donor with Susac syndrome. The chain employs TRBV12-3 or TRBV12-4 and TRBJ1-5, with D unclear. The sample comprised CD8+ T cells from PBMCs. The DNA of the CDR3 is TGTGCCAGCAGTTTGGAGGTTGGGAGCAATCAGCCCCAGCATTTT. The encoded protein is CASSLEVGSNQPQHF.